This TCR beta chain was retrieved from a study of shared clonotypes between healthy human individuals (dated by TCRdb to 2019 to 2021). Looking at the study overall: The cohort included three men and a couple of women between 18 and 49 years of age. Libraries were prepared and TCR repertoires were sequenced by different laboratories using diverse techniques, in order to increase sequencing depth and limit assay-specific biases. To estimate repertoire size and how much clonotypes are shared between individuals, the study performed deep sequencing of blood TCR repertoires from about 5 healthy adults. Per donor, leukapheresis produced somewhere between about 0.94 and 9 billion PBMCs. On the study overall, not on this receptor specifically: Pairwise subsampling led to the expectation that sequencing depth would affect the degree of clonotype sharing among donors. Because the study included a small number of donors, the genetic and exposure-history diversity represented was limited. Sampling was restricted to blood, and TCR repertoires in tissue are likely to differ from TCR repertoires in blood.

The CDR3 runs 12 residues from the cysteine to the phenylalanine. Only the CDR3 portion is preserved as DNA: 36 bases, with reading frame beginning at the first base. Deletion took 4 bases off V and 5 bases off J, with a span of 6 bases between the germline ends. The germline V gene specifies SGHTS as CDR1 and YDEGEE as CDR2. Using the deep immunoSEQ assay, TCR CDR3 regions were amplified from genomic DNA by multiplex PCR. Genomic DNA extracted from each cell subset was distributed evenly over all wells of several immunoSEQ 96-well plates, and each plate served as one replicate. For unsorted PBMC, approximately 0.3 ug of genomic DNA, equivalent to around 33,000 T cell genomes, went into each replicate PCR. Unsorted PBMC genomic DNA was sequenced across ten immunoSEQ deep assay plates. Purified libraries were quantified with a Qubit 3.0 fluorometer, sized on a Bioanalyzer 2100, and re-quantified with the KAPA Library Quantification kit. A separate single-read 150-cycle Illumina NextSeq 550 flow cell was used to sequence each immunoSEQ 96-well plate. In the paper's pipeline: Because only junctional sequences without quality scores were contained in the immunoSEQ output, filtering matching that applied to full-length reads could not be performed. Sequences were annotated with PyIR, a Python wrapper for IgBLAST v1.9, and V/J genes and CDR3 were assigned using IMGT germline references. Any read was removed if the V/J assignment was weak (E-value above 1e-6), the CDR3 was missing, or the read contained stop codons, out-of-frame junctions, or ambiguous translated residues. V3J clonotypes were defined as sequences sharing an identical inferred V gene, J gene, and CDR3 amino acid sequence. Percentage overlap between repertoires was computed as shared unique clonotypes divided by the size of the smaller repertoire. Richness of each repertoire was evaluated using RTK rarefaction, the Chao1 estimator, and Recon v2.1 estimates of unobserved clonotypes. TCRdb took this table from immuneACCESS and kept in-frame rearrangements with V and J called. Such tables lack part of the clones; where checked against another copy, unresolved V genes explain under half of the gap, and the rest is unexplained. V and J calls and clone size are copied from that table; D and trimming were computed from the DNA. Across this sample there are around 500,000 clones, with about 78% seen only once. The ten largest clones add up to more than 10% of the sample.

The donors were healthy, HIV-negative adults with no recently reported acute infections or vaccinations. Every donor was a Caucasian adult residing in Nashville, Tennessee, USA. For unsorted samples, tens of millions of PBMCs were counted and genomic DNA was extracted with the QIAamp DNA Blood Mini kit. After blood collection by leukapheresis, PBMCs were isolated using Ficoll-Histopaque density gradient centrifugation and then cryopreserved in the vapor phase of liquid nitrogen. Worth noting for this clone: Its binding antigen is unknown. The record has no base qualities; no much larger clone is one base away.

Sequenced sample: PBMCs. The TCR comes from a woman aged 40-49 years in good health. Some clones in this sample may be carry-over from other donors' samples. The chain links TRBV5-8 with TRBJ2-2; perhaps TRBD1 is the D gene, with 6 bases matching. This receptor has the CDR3 CASSQGTGELFF. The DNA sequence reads TGTGCCAGCAGCCAGGGGACCGGGGAGCTGTTTTTT.